Each of the 31 T cell receptor beta chains below was sequenced from the same sample in a study of T cell changes during pregnancy in multiple sclerosis. Assay: immunoSEQ multiplex PCR; the TCRdb copy retains only in-frame clones and omits some. This table holds around 43,000 clones, roughly nine tenths found once. The input for sequencing was CD4+ T cells from peripheral blood mononuclear cells, taken in the first trimester of pregnancy. All receptors derive from a female donor with multiple sclerosis, enrolled in a pregnancy study.

The chain employs TRBV6-6 and TRBJ1-1, with D possibly being TRBD1 (5 bases). The CDR3 consists of 13 residues. V was shortened by 5 bases and J by 4 bases, with 11 bases between the two germline ends. CDR1 and CDR2 from the germline V gene are MNHNY and SVGAGI (reference sequence). Written as DNA, the CDR3 is TGTGCCAGCAGTAACCCAGGGTTCACTGAAGCTTTCTTT. Its protein is CASSNPGFTEAFF.

The rearrangement links TRBV5-1 to TRBJ2-7; 8 nucleotides agree with TRBD1. J gave up 8 bases and V 5 bases, and 6 bases lay outside the gene matches. Germline loops: CDR1 SGHRS, CDR2 YFSETQ. CDR3 length equals 12 residues. Here the CDR3 reads CASRPGQGKQYF. CDR3 DNA sequence: TGCGCCAGCAGACCCGGACAGGGTAAGCAGTACTTC.

The V and J genes are TRBV5-6 and TRBJ2-7, with 9 bases aligning to TRBD2. V shed 0 bases and J 5 bases; nucleotides not matched to a gene: 6. Germline V gives CDR1 SGHDT, CDR2 YYEEEE. The CDR3 loop spans 15 amino acids. CDR3 sequence: CASSLGGSGSHEQYF. The CDR3 coding sequence is TGTGCCAGCAGCTTGGGGGGTAGCGGGAGCCACGAGCAGTACTTC.

This CDR3 is CASSLAGASYNEQFF. For the CDR3, the DNA is TGTGCCAGCAGCTTAGCAGGGGCCAGCTACAATGAGCAGTTCTTC. The genes are TRBV11-2 and TRBJ2-1; perhaps TRBD1 as D (6 bases). The CDR3 covers 15 residues. Germline V gene sequence: CDR1 SGHAT, CDR2 FQNNGV. Deletions cut 1 base from V and 3 bases from J, with 10 bases between. The complete variable domain, with remaining parts taken from reference TRBV11-2 and TRBJ2-1, reads EAGVAQSPRYKIIEKRQSVAFWCNPISGHATLYWYQQILGQGPKLLIQFQNNGVVDDSQLPKDRFSAERLKGVDSTLKIQPAKLEDSAVYLCASSLAGASYNEQFFGPGTRLTVL.

CDR3 sequence (DNA): TGCGCCAGCAGCCAAGATCTCTGGGCGGGCCCCGCGGGAACCGGGGAGCTGTTTTTT. Translation: CASSQDLWAGPAGTGELFF. The chain has TRBV4-3 and TRBJ2-2, with D possibly matching TRBD2 (6 bases). The V gene's germline CDR1 is LGHNA and CDR2 YSLEER. CDR3 length equals 19 residues. Deletions cut 0 bases from V and 5 bases from J, with 22 bases between.

This clone is termed medium-sized. The V and J genes are TRBV6-5 and TRBJ1-1; no definite D call. The CDR3 loop spans 15 amino acids. The V and J ends lost 0 bases and 0 bases respectively, with 8 bases between them. Looked up from germline, CDR1 is MNHEY and CDR2 is SVGAGI. The DNA of the CDR3 is TGTGCCAGCAGTTACTCGAAACAGTTGAACACTGAAGCTTTCTTT. It is translated as CASSYSKQLNTEAFF.

J is TRBJ2-1 and V is TRBV5-1; 7 bases line up with TRBD2. In germline, CDR1 is SGHRS, CDR2 YFSETQ. Trimming removed 0 bases from V and 5 bases from J; junction bases left unmatched: 8. The CDR3 is 16 residues long. In DNA, the CDR3 is TGCGCCAGCAGCTTGGCCCCTAGCGGAGGACACAATGAGCAGTTCTTC. Amino acid sequence: CASSLAPSGGHNEQFF.

The chain combines TRBV18 with TRBJ1-4, with TRBD1 matching 7 bases. The CDR3 contains 15 residues. With 3 bases clipped from V and 5 bases from J, the junction kept 6 bases outside the gene matches. Germline V gene data show CDR1 as KGHSH and CDR2 as LQKENI. The CDR3: CASSPPGQRNEKLFF. For the CDR3, the DNA is TGTGCCAGCTCACCGCCGGGACAGAGAAATGAAAAACTGTTTTTT.

The chain is built from TRBV19 and TRBJ2-1, with 8 bases matching TRBD2. V was clipped by 4 bases and J by 4 bases; unmatched bases: 6. The CDR3 is 15 residues long. Per the germline V gene, CDR1 is LNHDA and CDR2 is SQIVND (reference sequence). The CDR3 region has the DNA TGTGCCAGTAGTACTAGCGGGCATAAATACAATGAGCAGTTCTTC. Protein sequence: CASSTSGHKYNEQFF.

This sequence joins TRBV11-1 and TRBJ2-7, with 11 bases fitting TRBD2. Germline CDR1 reads SGHAT; CDR2 reads FQDESV (reference sequence). The length of the CDR3 is 14 residues. The V gene end was trimmed by 4 bases and the J gene end by 3 bases; junction bases not matched to a gene: 2. In DNA, the CDR3 is TGTGCCAGCAGCTCCGGACTAGCGGGCTACGAGCAGTACTTC. This translates into CASSSGLAGYEQYF. The complete variable domain, with remaining parts taken from reference TRBV11-1 and TRBJ2-7, reads EAEVAQSPRYKITEKSQAVAFWCDPISGHATLYWYRQILGQGPELLVQFQDESVVDDSQLPKDRFSAERLKGVDSTLKIQPAELGDSAMYLCASSSGLAGYEQYFGPGTRLTVT.

The chain couples TRBV5-1 to TRBJ2-5, with TRBD1 matching 8 bases. The CDR3 is 14 amino acids. Germline CDR1 is SGHRS and CDR2 is YFSETQ. Germline trimming cut 3 bases from V and 5 bases from J; bases unmatched to any gene: 6. The CDR3, as DNA: TGCGCCAGCAGCTGGACAGGGCCTGGGGAGACCCAGTACTTC. It is translated as CASSWTGPGETQYF.

The rearrangement uses TRBV7-9 and TRBJ2-3; 9 bases line up with TRBD2. The V gene end was trimmed by 1 base and the J gene end by 2 bases; junction bases not matched to a gene: 7. Germline CDR1 and CDR2: SEHNR and FQNEAQ (reference sequence). This CDR3 has 17 residues. CDR3 region: CASSLVPLAGLTDTQYF. CDR3 DNA: TGTGCCAGCAGCTTAGTCCCGCTAGCGGGACTCACAGATACGCAGTATTTT.

The rearrangement uses TRBV30 and TRBJ2-4, with TRBD1 identical over 7 bases. V shed 1 base and J 0 bases; nucleotides not matched to a gene: 3. CDR1 and CDR2 from the germline V gene are GTSNPN and SVGIG (reference sequence). The CDR3 runs 15 residues. CDR3 protein: CAWSETGIAKNIQYF. The CDR3 coding sequence is TGTGCCTGGAGTGAGACAGGGATAGCCAAAAACATTCAGTACTTC.

The chain recombines TRBV4-1 with TRBJ1-3; 7 positions match TRBD1. The CDR3 length is 16 residues. V shed 2 bases and J 2 bases; nucleotides not matched to a gene: 6. Per germline, CDR1 MGHRA and CDR2 YSYEKL. In nucleotides, the CDR3 is TGCGCCAGCAGCCAACCCGACAGGGAGCCTGGAAACACCATATATTTT. Protein product: CASSQPDREPGNTIYF.

V is TRBV6-4 and J is TRBJ1-1; TRBD1 matches 8 bases. This CDR3 spans 13 amino acids. Trimming removed 5 bases from V and 3 bases from J; junction bases left unmatched: 2. Looked up from germline, CDR1 is MRHNA and CDR2 is SNTAGT. The CDR3 coding sequence is TGTGCCAGCAGTAAGGACAGGGACACTGAAGCTTTCTTT. This codes for CASSKDRDTEAFF.

The J gene is TRBJ2-5, the V gene TRBV9; 13 nucleotides match TRBD2. This CDR3 contains 18 residues. The V segment lost 0 bases and the J segment 4 bases; nucleotides outside the gene matches: 9. Germline CDR1 SGDLS, CDR2 YYNGEE. The CDR3 DNA reads TGTGCCAGCAGCGTAGTATCCCCTGGACTAGCGGGAGTAGAGACCCAGTACTTC. Translation gives CASSVVSPGLAGVETQYF.

The chain recombines TRBV7-6 with TRBJ2-7; 12 nucleotides line up with TRBD1. V gave up 3 bases and J gave up 7 bases; unmatched junction bases: 7. Per the germline V gene, CDR1 is SGHVS and CDR2 is FNYEAQ. This CDR3 contains 15 residues. The CDR3 region is CASSFSGQGAQEQYF. The CDR3 DNA sequence: TGTGCCAGCAGCTTCTCGGGACAGGGGGCGCAGGAGCAGTACTTC.

CDR3 DNA: TGTGCCAGCAGCGTGACAGGTTACGGCTATGGCTACACCTTC. Translating it yields CASSVTGYGYGYTF. The chain uses TRBV2 and TRBJ1-2; D may be TRBD1 (6 bases). V dropped 6 bases and J dropped 4 bases, with 15 bases sitting between them. This CDR3 has 14 residues. CDR1 is SNHLY, CDR2 FYNNEI, per germline.

The chain uses TRBV6-1 and TRBJ2-1; 10 nucleotides line up with TRBD2. V was pared by 6 bases and J by 6 bases, with 8 bases of the junction left unmatched. In germline, CDR1 is MNHNS, CDR2 SASEGT. The CDR3 is made up of 15 amino acids. CDR3 loop: CASSLLAGFPNEQFF. CDR3 DNA: TGTGCCAGCAGCTTACTAGCGGGATTTCCCAATGAGCAGTTCTTC.

This chain links TRBV28 with TRBJ2-3; a possible D gene is TRBD2 (6 bases). The germline gives CDR1 MDHEN, CDR2 SYDVKM. Trimming pared 6 bases from V and 4 bases from J, leaving 20 bases between. The CDR3 covers 16 residues. The CDR3 sequence is CASSPRGRGFPDTQYF. Written as DNA, the CDR3 is TGTGCCAGCAGCCCCCGGGGGAGAGGTTTTCCAGATACGCAGTATTTT.

The chain is built from TRBV19 and TRBJ1-1; D unclear. The CDR3 covers 13 residues. Germline CDR1 LNHDA, CDR2 SQIVND (reference sequence). With 6 bases removed from V and 1 base from J, the gap between germline ends came to 9 bases. The CDR3 protein is CASRSEQNTEAFF. In DNA, the CDR3 is TGTGCCAGTAGATCGGAGCAGAACACTGAAGCTTTCTTT.

V gene TRBV5-1 combines with J gene TRBJ1-1; TRBD1 agrees at 7 bases. The CDR3 is made up of 14 amino acids. Germline-derived CDR1 and CDR2 are SGHRS and YFSETQ. The V and J ends lost 4 bases and 3 bases, in that order; junction bases with no gene match: 6. The CDR3 DNA is TGCGCCAGCAGCCTGACAGGGTCTCACACTGAAGCTTTCTTT. This sequence encodes CASSLTGSHTEAFF.

V and J are TRBV18 and TRBJ2-7; D possibly corresponds to TRBD2 (6 bases). CDR3 length: 13 residues. The germline CDR1 and CDR2 sequences are KGHSH and LQKENI. V lost 2 bases, J lost 5 bases, and 10 bases lay in between. CDR3: CASSPEEGNEQYF. The CDR3 coding sequence is TGTGCCAGCTCACCAGAGGAGGGAAACGAGCAGTACTTC.

The chain joins TRBV11-2 to TRBJ2-1; TRBD1 matches at 9 bases. The V gene end was trimmed by 0 bases and the J gene end by 8 bases; junction bases not matched to a gene: 14. Germline lookup yields CDR1 SGHAT and CDR2 FQNNGV. The CDR3 covers 18 residues. The CDR3 region has the DNA TGTGCCAGCAGCTTAGATCCCTTTCGGAAACAGGGGGCCCATGAGCAGTTCTTC. It yields the protein CASSLDPFRKQGAHEQFF.

With regard to this clone: Other nucleotide sequences in the sample specify the same CDR3. The chain links TRBV5-1 to TRBJ2-1; 8 nucleotides line up with TRBD2. In germline, CDR1 is SGHRS, CDR2 YFSETQ. The CDR3 contains 15 residues. J lost 3 bases, V lost 2 bases, and 4 bases had no gene match. The DNA of the CDR3 is TGCGCCAGCAGCTTAGCGGGAGATAGCTACAATGAGCAGTTCTTC. It specifies CASSLAGDSYNEQFF.

About this clone: At one end, the junction sequence differs from germline, possibly due to a read error. This chain joins TRBV11-3 and TRBJ2-1; the D is unclear. Germline CDR1 is SGHNT and CDR2 is YENEEA. The CDR3 covers 13 residues. The CDR3 region is CASSLDIYNEQFF. As DNA, the CDR3 is TGTGCCAGCAGCCTAGATATCTACAATGAGCAGTTCTTC.

This rearrangement joins TRBV19 to TRBJ2-7; tentative D call: TRBD1 (6 bases). V was cut by 0 bases and J by 4 bases, with 13 bases left in between. The CDR3 has 15 amino acids. Germline values: CDR1 LNHDA, CDR2 SQIVND (reference sequence). The chain's CDR3 is CASSIDGMGAYEQYF. CDR3 nucleotide sequence: TGTGCCAGTAGTATAGACGGCATGGGGGCTTACGAGCAGTACTTC.

The J gene is TRBJ2-3, the V gene TRBV10-3; 7 positions match TRBD2. This CDR3 region has 15 residues. CDR1 and CDR2 from the germline V gene are ENHRY and SYGVKD. V trimming: 4 bases; J trimming: 1 base; junction bases outside the gene matches: 5. CDR3 protein: CAISAGGRGTDTQYF. DNA of the CDR3: TGTGCCATCAGTGCGGGGGGAAGGGGCACAGATACGCAGTATTTT.

The chain has TRBV27 and TRBJ2-3, with 11 nucleotides matching TRBD2. CDR1 and CDR2 from the germline V gene are MNHEY and SMNVEV (reference sequence). V shed 7 bases, J shed 7 bases, and the junction held 10 bases outside the gene matches. There are 15 residues in the CDR3. As DNA, the CDR3 is TGTGCCAGCAAACCACTAGCGGGAGTTGAAAATACGCAGTATTTT. As protein: CASKPLAGVENTQYF.

The rearrangement links TRBV7-9 to TRBJ2-5; 11 nucleotides line up with TRBD2. CDR1 SEHNR and CDR2 FQNEAQ come from the germline V gene (reference sequence). The CDR3 runs to 16 residues. Trimming removed 5 bases from V and 0 bases from J; junction bases left unmatched: 5. The CDR3 DNA follows: TGTGCCAGCAGCAGATGGACTAGCGGGTACCAAGAGACCCAGTACTTC. Its protein is CASSRWTSGYQETQYF.

The chain couples TRBV2 to TRBJ2-7, with TRBD1 as a possible D gene (5 bases). CDR3 length: 15 amino acids. Trimming took off 7 bases at V and 3 bases at J, with 19 bases between the two ends. Germline-derived CDR1 and CDR2 are SNHLY and FYNNEI. CDR3 nucleotide sequence: TGTGCCAGCAAGCCGCTGGGGCTAAAAGGCTACGAGCAGTACTTC. This codes for CASKPLGLKGYEQYF.